One and the same sample provided the 14 T cell receptor beta chains below, sequenced in a study of human T cells and chemical hapten exposure. TCRdb called the RACE reads again in MiXCR, with one record for every CDR3 protein. Here the sample spans 130,000 or so distinct CDR3 sequences, approximately 8.3% being singletons. Indicated time point: healthy volunteer bleed at 2 weeks. Total RNA was extracted from unfractionated whole blood. Sequenced input: whole blood. The receptors shown here come from a male donor in good health. Some clones in this sample may be carry-over from other donors' samples.

This clonotype has only a few counts. The gene calls are TRBV12-3 or TRBV12-4 and TRBJ2-1, with 10 bases aligning to TRBD2. V gave up 4 bases and J gave up 8 bases; unmatched junction bases: 11. This CDR3 comprises 16 residues. CDR3 loop: CASSSLSGGARDEQFF. The DNA for the CDR3 is TGTGCCAGCAGTTCCCTAAGCGGGGGGGCCAGGGATGAGCAGTTCTTC.

The chain has TRBV18 and TRBJ1-1; D not resolved. The V gene's germline CDR1 is KGHSH and CDR2 LQKENI. The CDR3 loop spans 15 amino acids. Between the trimmed V and J ends, which lost 4 bases and 7 bases, there was a span of 19 bases. The CDR3 DNA is TGTGCCAGCTCACTCTACGAAGGGAGTGCAGTTGAAGCTTTCTTT. Amino acids: CASSLYEGSAVEAFF.

The chain joins TRBV21-1 to TRBJ2-7; TRBD2, as called in the table, went unchecked against the DNA. TRBV21-1 is flagged as a pseudogene. The CDR3 extends over 16 amino acids. DNA of the CDR3: TGTGCCAGCAGCAAATTCGGCGGGAGAAGCTCCTACGAGCAGTACTTC. It is translated as CASSKFGGRSSYEQYF.

The chain couples TRBV27 to TRBJ2-7, with 10 positions matching TRBD2. J gave up 5 bases and V 3 bases, and 7 bases lay outside the gene matches. The CDR3 loop spans 15 amino acids. The germline CDR1 and CDR2 sequences are MNHEY and SMNVEV (reference sequence). The CDR3, as DNA: TGTGCCAGCAGTTTTCTAGCGGGAGTATCTGACGAGCAGTACTTC. It codes for CASSFLAGVSDEQYF.

This clonotype was observed at least ten times. This rearrangement joins TRBV12-3 or TRBV12-4 to TRBJ1-1; a weak D match, TRBD1 (5 bases). V was cut by 6 bases and J by 1 base, with 9 bases left in between. The CDR3 has 13 residues. The CDR3 here is CASRWGGNTEAFF. Written as DNA, the CDR3 is TGTGCCAGCAGATGGGGGGGGAACACTGAAGCTTTCTTT.

This clonotype was counted between two and nine times. The rearrangement links TRBV12-3 or TRBV12-4 to TRBJ1-3, with a possible D match to TRBD1 (5 bases). The CDR3 totals 14 residues. V lost 2 bases and J 3 bases, leaving 8 bases between the germline ends. In nucleotides, the CDR3 is TGTGCCAGCAGTTTATGGGGGGATGGAAACACCATATATTTT. Residues: CASSLWGDGNTIYF.

This clonotype was picked up many times. The chain carries TRBV6-2 or TRBV6-3 and TRBJ1-2, with 9 bases fitting TRBD1. The length of the CDR3 is 16 residues. CDR1 and CDR2 from the germline V gene are MNHEY and SVGEGT. With 5 bases clipped from V and 4 bases from J, the junction kept 11 bases outside the gene matches. CDR3 nucleotides: TGTGCCAGCAGTCAGTCCCGGACAGGGGAACTCTATGGCTACACCTTC. It specifies CASSQSRTGELYGYTF.

The CDR3 loop reads CASSELWGTGWPTGRYF. The CDR3 DNA follows: TGTGCCAGCAGTGAACTGTGGGGGACCGGTTGGCCGACGGGGAGGTACTTC. The chain uses TRBV2 and TRBJ2-7; the D gene could be TRBD1 or TRBD2 (5 bases each). The CDR3 covers 17 residues. The germline CDR1 and CDR2 sequences are SNHLY and FYNNEI. V was cut by 2 bases and J by 12 bases, with 29 bases left in between.

This clonotype was counted a few times. The chain couples TRBV3-1 to TRBJ2-4; weak D call: TRBD1 (5 bases). CDR3 length: 16 amino acids. V lost 1 base, J lost 1 base, and 11 bases lay in between. The germline CDR1 and CDR2 sequences are LGHDT and YNNKEL (reference sequence). CDR3 DNA: TGTGCCAGCAGCCAAGGGGGCGGTGGGGCCAAAAACATTCAGTACTTC. Protein: CASSQGGGGAKNIQYF.

This chain uses TRBV30 with TRBJ2-5; TRBD1 matches 8 bases. V shed 3 bases, J shed 3 bases, and the junction held 6 bases outside the gene matches. CDR1 and CDR2 (germline): GTSNPN, SVGIG (reference sequence). The CDR3 length is 14 residues. The CDR3 loop reads CAWSFRGLEETQYF. CDR3 nucleotide sequence: TGTGCCTGGAGCTTCAGGGGGCTTGAAGAGACCCAGTACTTC. The variable domain in full, with the rest retrieved from reference TRBV30 and TRBJ2-5, is SQTIHQWPATLVQPVGSPLSLECTVEGTSNPNLYWYRQAAGRGLQLLFYSVGIGQISSEVPQNLSASRPQDRQFILSSKKLLLSDSGFYLCAWSFRGLEETQYFGPGTRLLVL.

The rearrangement links TRBV6-6 to TRBJ2-7; 10 bases fit TRBD1. CDR1 and CDR2 from the germline V gene are MNHNY and SVGAGI (reference sequence). V lost 6 bases to trimming and J lost 1 base; unmatched junction nucleotides: 6. The CDR3 loop spans 15 amino acids. CDR3 coding DNA: TGTGCCAGCAGACCCGGACAGGGGGGATCCTACGAGCAGTACTTC. Translated: CASRPGQGGSYEQYF.

Note on this clonotype: With a much larger clone just one base away, this may be a read error. V usage is TRBV12-3 or TRBV12-4 and J usage is TRBJ1-1; no reliable D call. The CDR3 has 16 amino acids. Trimming stripped 2 bases from V and 4 bases from J, with 17 bases between. The CDR3 DNA sequence: TGTGCCAGCAGTTTAAAGTGGTCGAGATCCCCCACTGAAGCTTTCTTT. Its protein is CASSLKWSRSPTEAFF.

The chain couples TRBV11-2 to TRBJ2-5; possible D gene TRBD1, 5 bases. V lost 1 base to trimming and J lost 4 bases, with 10 bases between them. The V gene's germline CDR1 is SGHAT and CDR2 FQNNGV. The CDR3 length is 14 residues. CDR3 loop: CASSLGQFIETQYF. CDR3 nucleotides: TGTGCCAGCAGCTTAGGACAGTTTATAGAGACCCAGTACTTC.

In its sample, this clonotype was seen a few times. CDR3 amino acids: CASSPGQGIDTQYF. DNA for the CDR3: TGTGCCAGCAGCCCCGGGCAGGGTATAGATACGCAGTATTTT. The V gene is TRBV7-7, the J gene TRBJ2-3; a possible D gene is TRBD1 (5 bases). This CDR3 comprises 14 residues. The germline CDR1 and CDR2 sequences are SSHAT and FNYEAQ (reference sequence). V gave up 5 bases and J gave up 5 bases, with 14 bases separating them.